Listed here are 9 T cell receptor beta chains from one sample, sequenced in a study of blood T cell repertoires in COVID-19. This table comes from immunoSEQ multiplex PCR, and its TCRdb copy is limited to in-frame clones, with some not included. This table holds about 330,000 clones, under 95% found once. Input material: PBMCs or T cells enriched from blood (not recorded which). The source of these receptors is a woman between 25 and 40 years old who had recovered from COVID-19.

The chain employs TRBV19 and TRBJ2-7; D remains unclear. The length of the CDR3 is 14 residues. CDR1 and CDR2 from the germline V gene are LNHDA and SQIVND (reference sequence). Trimming left V 0 bases short and J 2 bases short, with 8 bases between. The CDR3 here is CASSIDPNTYEQYF. The CDR3 DNA reads as TGTGCCAGTAGTATAGATCCCAACACCTACGAGCAGTACTTC.

The CDR3 here is CASSSEAGDIDTQYF. CDR3 sequence (DNA): TGTGCCAGCAGCTCAGAGGCGGGAGATATAGATACGCAGTATTTT. V usage is TRBV5-5 and J usage is TRBJ2-3, with TRBD2 matching 7 bases. The J segment lost 5 bases and the V segment lost 3 bases, leaving 9 bases of the junction unmatched. This CDR3 spans 15 amino acids. Per the germline V gene, CDR1 is SGHKS and CDR2 is YYEKEE (reference sequence).

This clone was counted a single time. The V and J genes are TRBV11-2 and TRBJ1-4; possibly TRBD1 for D (6 bases). Germline CDR1 is SGHAT and CDR2 is FQNNGV. Trimming took 5 bases from V and 8 from J, leaving 21 bases between them. There are 16 residues in the CDR3. The CDR3 region has the DNA TGTGCCAGCAGCCCTACCATTGACAGGATCGAAGAAAAACTGTTTTTT. Translated: CASSPTIDRIEEKLFF.

The chain couples TRBV28 to TRBJ1-2, with 7 bases fitting TRBD1. The length of the CDR3 is 13 residues. Germline V gene data show CDR1 as MDHEN and CDR2 as SYDVKM. V dropped 9 bases and J dropped 11; count of bases not matched to a gene: 15. The CDR3, as DNA: TGTGCCAGTCTACGACAGGGCCTACCGTATTACACCTTC. As protein: CASLRQGLPYYTF.

The chain employs TRBV10-1 and TRBJ1-2; tentative D call: TRBD1 (6 bases). Germline CDR1 and CDR2: WNHNN and SYGVQD (reference sequence). V was pared by 7 bases and J by 3 bases, with 12 bases between. CDR3 length equals 13 residues. The CDR3: CASNRHRDYGYTF. In DNA form, the CDR3 reads TGCGCCAGCAACCGCCACAGGGACTATGGCTACACCTTC.

The rearrangement joins TRBV28 to TRBJ2-4; TRBD2 might be the D (6 bases). V was cut by 10 bases and J by 6 bases, with 19 bases left in between. The germline CDR1 and CDR2 sequences are MDHEN and SYDVKM. The CDR3 loop spans 14 amino acids. The CDR3 region is CATGQPGLSNIQYF. The CDR3 DNA reads as TGTGCCACCGGCCAACCGGGACTTTCAAACATTCAGTACTTC.

The chain recombines TRBV9 with TRBJ2-5; weak D call: TRBD1 (6 bases). Germline CDR1 reads SGDLS; CDR2 reads YYNGEE. This CDR3 region has 18 residues. With 4 bases removed from V and 0 bases from J, the gap between germline ends came to 22 bases. CDR3 bases: TGTGCCAGCAGCCCCAAGGGGGTATGGGGAAGGTACCAAGAGACCCAGTACTTC. Protein: CASSPKGVWGRYQETQYF.

This clone was counted once. The chain uses TRBV28 and TRBJ1-6; D might be TRBD1 (5 bases). Germline V lookup: CDR1 MDHEN, CDR2 SYDVKM. This CDR3 comprises 13 residues. Trimming removed 5 bases at V and 8 bases at J, with 10 bases between. CDR3 loop: CASSGRAHSPLHF. The DNA of the CDR3 is TGTGCCAGCAGTGGCAGGGCGCATTCACCCCTCCACTTT.

This chain uses TRBV5-1 with TRBJ2-1, with 7 nucleotides matching TRBD2. This CDR3 is 15 amino acids long. Germline loops: CDR1 SGHRS, CDR2 YFSETQ. The V segment lost 0 bases and the J segment 8 bases; nucleotides outside the gene matches: 8. CDR3 protein: CASSLELAAGDEQFF. The CDR3 region has the DNA TGCGCCAGCAGCTTGGAGCTAGCGGCTGGCGATGAGCAGTTCTTC.